Shown below are 5 T cell receptor beta chains from a single sample sequenced in a study of beta chain features in type 1 diabetes (dated by TCRdb to between 2018 and 2020). What the study reported, not specific to this receptor: Type 1 diabetes patients showed a moderate but significant shortening of TCRB CDR3 length in all four CD4+ subsets.

Receptor libraries were prepared by the immunoSEQ multiplex PCR assay. The entire amount of isolated RNA was reverse transcribed using the High Capacity cDNA Reverse Transcription Kit, so the sequenced TCRB transcripts were expressed ones. As stored in TCRdb, this immuneACCESS dataset retains in-frame rearrangements with V and J assigned. A fraction of the clones does not appear; measured against another copy, unresolved V genes explain less than half of the discrepancy, and the remainder lacks a known reason. The sample contains a few hundred thousand clones, roughly 17% of them found a single time. The ten largest clones take up roughly 0.08% of the sample. These receptors have no known antigen. Material for sequencing was naive CD4+ T cells from blood. The cell subset or site label, as the study defines it: true naive CD4+ T cells. These TCRs come from a man between 25 and 39 years old with type 1 diabetes.

The gene calls are TRBV27 and TRBJ2-1; 11 bases fit TRBD2. Germline lookup yields CDR1 MNHEY and CDR2 SMNVEV (reference sequence). J gave up 10 bases and V 4 bases, and 6 bases lay outside the gene matches. CDR3 length: 14 amino acids. CDR3 sequence (DNA): TGTGCCAGCAGTTCCGTCCTAGCGGGAGGAGAGCAGTTCTTC. As protein: CASSSVLAGGEQFF.

The V call is TRBV15, the J call TRBJ2-3; TRBD1 is a possible D gene (5 bases). V was trimmed by 4 bases and J by 10 bases, leaving 12 bases between them. Germline lookup yields CDR1 LNHNV and CDR2 YYDKDF (reference sequence). This CDR3 comprises 12 residues. CDR3 region: CATSTRPGPQYF. The CDR3 DNA sequence: TGTGCCACCAGCACCCGCCCAGGGCCGCAGTATTTT. The full variable domain, rest sourced from reference TRBV15 and TRBJ2-3, is DAMVIQNPRYQVTQFGKPVTLSCSQTLNHNVMYWYQQKSSQAPKLLFHYYDKDFNNEADTPDNFQSRRPNTSFCFLDIRSPGLGDTAMYLCATSTRPGPQYFGPGTRLTVL.

J is TRBJ2-1 and V is TRBV7-8, with TRBD2 identical over 9 bases. Germline V gene lookup returns CDR1 SGHVS and CDR2 FQNEAQ. Germline trimming cut 10 bases from V and 0 bases from J; bases unmatched to any gene: 4. This CDR3 spans 14 amino acids. In DNA form, the CDR3 reads TGTGCCACCTTAGCGGGAGCCTCCTACAATGAGCAGTTCTTC. Its protein product is CATLAGASYNEQFF. The complete variable domain, with remaining parts taken from reference TRBV7-8 and TRBJ2-1, reads GAGVSQSPRYKVAKRGQDVALRCDPISGHVSLFWYQQALGQGPEFLTYFQNEAQLDKSGLPSDRFFAERPEGSVSTLKIQRTQQEDSAVYLCATLAGASYNEQFFGPGTRLTVL.

This clone came up a few times. The chain employs TRBV9 and TRBJ2-1, with 11 bases matching TRBD2. V gave up 7 bases and J gave up 7 bases; unmatched junction bases: 10. This CDR3 spans 15 amino acids. CDR1 and CDR2 (germline): SGDLS, YYNGEE. The CDR3 region has the DNA TGTGCCAGCGGATTAGTAGCGGGAGGGCGAAATGAGCAGTTCTTC. It encodes CASGLVAGGRNEQFF.

The J gene is TRBJ2-3, the V gene TRBV9; possible D gene TRBD1, 5 bases. The length of the CDR3 is 15 residues. Trimming pared 4 bases from V and 0 bases from J, leaving 12 bases between. Germline V gene sequence: CDR1 SGDLS, CDR2 YYNGEE. The CDR3 DNA sequence: TGTGCCAGCAGCCCAATGCAGGGAAGCACAGATACGCAGTATTTT. Protein: CASSPMQGSTDTQYF.